Given below is one TCR beta chain in context. Its antigen remains unidentified. Base quality data are lacking; no much larger clone is found one base away. From its cysteine to its phenylalanine, the CDR3 spans 15 amino acids. Only the CDR3 DNA is retained, 45 bases long and in frame from the first base. V trim: 1 base; J trim: 3 bases; unmatched bases: 2. CDR1 MGHRA and CDR2 YSYEKL were looked up in the germline V gene. The CDR3 regions of human TCRbeta chains were analyzed by immunosequencing. In the source study's methods: TCRs in the repertoires were matched against a reference library of SARS-CoV-2-specific TCRs that had been generated with the MIRA antigen-specificity platform. Breadth was defined as the fraction of unique TCRs that were SARS-CoV-2-associated. Depth was defined as the fraction of total T cells that were SARS-CoV-2-associated. Each spike-specific TCR was assigned to its reactive spike region and to a CD4 or CD8 class using the MIRA data. Log10-transformed breadth and depth values were compared by one-way ANOVA with Sidak's multiple comparisons tests. TCRdb obtained this table from immuneACCESS and retained in-frame rearrangements with V and J assigned. These tables miss some clones; where compared with another copy, unresolved V genes account for less than half of the shortfall, and the remainder is unexplained. The V and J calls and clone size were taken over from that table, and D and trimming were inferred from the DNA. For this sample there are about 82,000 clones; 90% to 95% appear just once. Of the sample, around 4.9% is held by the ten largest clones.

These data originate in a study of T cell responses to AZD1222 COVID-19 vaccine (dated by TCRdb to about 2021). Regarding the research as a whole: AZD1222 recipients whose second dose came at about 4 weeks and those whose second dose came at about 12 weeks were combined into one group, since spike-specific TCR depth and breadth did not differ between the two schedules. TCR sequencing was performed for roughly 250 trial participants, of whom roughly 200 were given two doses of AZD1222 and approximately 25 were given two doses of MenACWY control vaccine. Trial participants were enrolled into age subgroups of 18-55, 56-69 and 70-plus years, which contained approximately 150, 30 and 60 TCR-sequenced participants, respectively. Findings and caveats that apply to the study as a whole: The whole spike protein was spanned by vaccine-associated CD4 TCRs, and dominant responses were seen in regions 160-218 and 743-854. Epitopes outside the regions mutated in the B.1.351 and B.1.1.7 variants were reportedly recognized by nearly half of the unique spike-specific TCRs. After two AZD1222 doses, both the breadth and the depth of spike-specific TCRs were significantly higher than at day 0 and than in MenACWY recipients. No day 14 peak-response samples were available, so repertoires were characterized only after the peak T cell response. Most participants were white British and females outnumbered males, and the authors suggested that clonal diversity may have been underestimated. In the small 56-69-year group, the increase in depth fell short of significance, most likely because of low power. Only five or six AZD1222 recipients were SARS-CoV-2 seropositive at baseline, limiting conclusions about previously exposed vaccinees.

The time point label, read with the paper, signifies: baseline before first vaccination. Vaccinee samples were obtained from the UK trials COV001 and COV002, which included a single-blind randomized controlled phase 2/3 trial of AZD1222 (ChAdOx1 nCoV-19) in healthy adults. For TCRbeta chain sequencing, PBMC samples from trial participants were taken at day 0 and at day 28 after the second dose. Rearrangement joined TRBV4-1 to TRBJ1-4, with 7 middle bases fitting TRBD1. Sequencing used peripheral blood, obtained on day 0 of AZD1222 vaccination. This sequence was found in an adult in good health. For the CDR3, the sequence is CASSQATGSNEKLFF. In nucleotide form, the sequence is TGCGCCAGCAGCCAAGCGACAGGGTCTAATGAAAAACTGTTTTTT.